The 18 T cell receptor beta chains below all came from one sample that was sequenced in a study of shared clonotypes between healthy human individuals. Only in-frame clones appear in the TCRdb table, and some are missing; sequencing was by immunoSEQ multiplex PCR. The sample lists nearly 750,000 clones; just under 75% were seen once. The sequencing input was memory CD4+ T cells sorted from blood. The subset is: CD45RA-negative fraction. Receptors were obtained from a woman aged 25-40 years in good health.

The J gene is TRBJ1-5, the V gene TRBV25-1; TRBD1 aligns across 8 bases. The CDR3 spans 16 residues. Germline V lookup: CDR1 MGHDK, CDR2 SYGVNS. The junction had 4 bases not matched to a gene; V was cut back by 3 bases and J by 0 bases. This CDR3 reads CASSESGQDSNQPQHF. The CDR3 DNA reads as TGTGCCAGCAGTGAGTCGGGACAGGATAGCAATCAGCCCCAGCATTTT.

The count of this clone is one. This chain links TRBV5-5 with TRBJ1-2, with D possibly being TRBD1 (5 bases). This CDR3 has 15 amino acids. CDR1 and CDR2 from the germline V gene are SGHKS and YYEKEE (reference sequence). The ends were cut back, 4 bases at V and 4 bases at J, with 17 bases in the middle. The CDR3 region has the DNA TGTGCCAGCAGCACCGAGCGGGGGTTCACCTATGGCTACACCTTC. It is translated as CASSTERGFTYGYTF. Looking up the rest from reference TRBV5-5 and TRBJ1-2 gives the full variable domain: DAGVTQSPTHLIKTRGQQVTLRCSPISGHKSVSWYQQVLGQGPQFIFQYYEKEERGRGNFPDRFSARQFPNYSSELNVNALLLGDSALYLCASSTERGFTYGYTFGSGTRLTVV.

This chain joins TRBV4-1 and TRBJ1-5, with D uncertain. CDR1 and CDR2 (germline): MGHRA, YSYEKL. V was clipped by 4 bases and J by 2 bases, with 27 bases between them. The CDR3 spans 20 residues. CDR3 coding DNA: TGCGCCAGCAGCCTTTCGTTAGAACGTGGTCCGGGTTTTCGCAATCAGCCCCAGCATTTT. Residues: CASSLSLERGPGFRNQPQHF.

The V and J genes are TRBV20-1 and TRBJ2-2; D is uncertain. Germline V gene data show CDR1 as DFQATT and CDR2 as SNEGSKA (reference sequence). The CDR3 runs 11 residues. The CDR3 nucleotides are TGCAGGTGCCCTCGTCCCGGGGAGCTGTTTTTT. This encodes CRCPRPGELFF.

V and J are TRBV5-8 and TRBJ2-3; D may correspond to TRBD1 or TRBD2 (5 bases each). V lost 6 bases to trimming and J lost 3 bases, with 14 bases between them. Germline CDR1 is SGHTS and CDR2 is YDEGEE. The CDR3 has 14 amino acids. The CDR3 nucleotides are TGTGCCAGCATCTCAGGGTGGAGGACAGATACGCAGTATTTT. Residues: CASISGWRTDTQYF.

This chain connects TRBV11-2 to TRBJ2-5; no clear D. The CDR3 is 15 residues long. V gave up 2 bases and J gave up 3 bases, with 13 bases separating them. Germline assignment: CDR1 SGHAT and CDR2 FQNNGV. Here the CDR3 DNA reads TGTGCCAGCAGCTTAAGGGTCGTTAGTGAAGAGACCCAGTACTTC. Translating it yields CASSLRVVSEETQYF. The variable domain in full, completed from reference TRBV11-2 and TRBJ2-5, reads EAGVAQSPRYKIIEKRQSVAFWCNPISGHATLYWYQQILGQGPKLLIQFQNNGVVDDSQLPKDRFSAERLKGVDSTLKIQPAKLEDSAVYLCASSLRVVSEETQYFGPGTRLLVL.

The chain couples TRBV7-9 to TRBJ2-3; TRBD1 might be the D (6 bases). The germline V and J ends were trimmed by 4 bases and 4 bases, with 12 bases remaining between them. The CDR3 is 14 amino acids. Looked up from germline, CDR1 is SEHNR and CDR2 is FQNEAQ (reference sequence). The CDR3, as DNA: TGTGCCAGCAGCTCAATCAGGGGTGCAGATACGCAGTATTTT. This translates into CASSSIRGADTQYF. Full variable domain (outside the CDR3, taken from reference TRBV7-9 and TRBJ2-3): DTGVSQNPRHKITKRGQNVTFRCDPISEHNRLYWYRQTLGQGPEFLTYFQNEAQLEKSRLLSDRFSAERPKGSFSTLEIQRTEQGDSAMYLCASSSIRGADTQYFGPGTRLTVL.

The genes are TRBV16 and TRBJ1-5; maybe TRBD1 (6 bases). The germline V gene encodes CDR1 KGHSY and CDR2 FQNENV. V was shortened by 0 bases and J by 4 bases, with 10 bases between the two germline ends. This CDR3 comprises 15 residues. The DNA of the CDR3 is TGTGCCAGCAGCCAATCGAGGGGGATGAATCAGCCCCAGCATTTT. It translates to CASSQSRGMNQPQHF.

J is TRBJ1-1 and V is TRBV6-1, with 9 bases identical to TRBD1. CDR3 length: 17 amino acids. Germline V gene data show CDR1 as MNHNS and CDR2 as SASEGT. The trim removed 0 bases at V and 6 bases at J, leaving 11 bases unmatched. CDR3 DNA sequence: TGTGCCAGCAGTGAAGCGCTTAATGGGGGACAGGGCGCTGAAGCTTTCTTT. Translation gives CASSEALNGGQGAEAFF.

The chain couples TRBV7-2 to TRBJ2-4, with 9 nucleotides matching TRBD2. The CDR3 loop spans 14 amino acids. The V gene's germline CDR1 is SGHTA and CDR2 FQGNSA. Trimming cost V 4 bases and J 7 bases; bases outside gene matches: 5. The CDR3 is CASSSGLATNIQYF. The CDR3 coding sequence is TGTGCCAGCAGCTCCGGACTAGCGACGAACATTCAGTACTTC.

This clone was detected ten times or more. The same CDR3 also results from other DNA sequences found in this sample. The J gene is TRBJ2-6, the V gene TRBV28, with 7 bases identical to TRBD2. This CDR3 spans 19 amino acids. Losses at the gene ends were 4 bases for V and 4 bases for J; bases not matched to a gene: 16. CDR1 is MDHEN, CDR2 SYDVKM, per germline. The CDR3 sequence is CASSSFWGGEGLGANVLTF. As DNA, the CDR3 is TGTGCCAGCAGTTCGTTCTGGGGTGGGGAGGGATTAGGGGCCAACGTCCTGACTTTC.

This chain links TRBV25-1 with TRBJ1-5; D gene ambiguous. The ends were cut back, 4 bases at V and 1 base at J, with 8 bases in the middle. This CDR3 has 14 amino acids. Per the germline V gene, CDR1 is MGHDK and CDR2 is SYGVNS. Here the CDR3 DNA reads TGTGCCAGCAGTGGGGGTTCGAGCAATCAGCCCCAGCATTTT. Encoded protein: CASSGGSSNQPQHF. Combining the CDR3 with reference TRBV25-1 and TRBJ1-5 gives the whole variable domain EADIYQTPRYLVIGTGKKITLECSQTMGHDKMYWYQQDPGMELHLIHYSYGVNSTEKGDLSSESTVSRIRTEHFPLTLESARPSHTSQYLCASSGGSSNQPQHFGDGTRLSIL.

Concerning this clone itself: Additional DNA sequences in this sample encode the identical CDR3. The gene calls are TRBV7-3 and TRBJ2-1; 9 bases agree with TRBD2. This CDR3 has 15 amino acids. Germline assignment: CDR1 SGHTA and CDR2 FQGTGA. V dropped 5 bases and J dropped 2; count of bases not matched to a gene: 4. CDR3 bases: TGTGCCAGCAGCCCATTAGCGGGAGCCTACAATGAGCAGTTCTTC. Translating gives CASSPLAGAYNEQFF.

The gene calls are TRBV5-1 and TRBJ2-7, with no clear D. The CDR3 sequence is 13 residues long. The germline V and J ends were trimmed by 0 bases and 0 bases, with 4 bases remaining between them. From germline, CDR1 is SGHRS and CDR2 YFSETQ. The CDR3 here is CASSLDLSYEQYF. As DNA, the CDR3 is TGCGCCAGCAGCTTGGACCTCTCCTACGAGCAGTACTTC.

The J gene is TRBJ1-4, the V gene TRBV2, with 9 positions matching TRBD1. This CDR3 spans 15 amino acids. Germline V gene data show CDR1 as SNHLY and CDR2 as FYNNEI. V gave up 7 bases and J gave up 4 bases; unmatched junction bases: 7. Here the CDR3 reads CASKGQGNINEKLFF. Written as DNA, the CDR3 is TGTGCCAGCAAGGGACAGGGAAATATTAATGAAAAACTGTTTTTT. Together with reference TRBV2 and TRBJ1-4, the CDR3 gives the full variable domain: EPEVTQTPSHQVTQMGQEVILRCVPISNHLYFYWYRQILGQKVEFLVSFYNNEISEKSEIFDDQFSVERPDGSNFTLKIRSTKLEDSAMYFCASKGQGNINEKLFFGSGTQLSVL.

This clone was seen only a few times. The chain employs TRBV4-2 and TRBJ2-7; D not resolved. This CDR3 is built from 14 residues. Germline V lookup: CDR1 LGHNA, CDR2 YNFKEQ. V dropped 4 bases and J dropped 0 bases, with 10 bases sitting between them. The DNA of the CDR3 is TGTGCCAGCAGCCCGGTAGGGCACTCCTACGAGCAGTACTTC. Its protein is CASSPVGHSYEQYF.

This clone was observed a handful of times. The CDR3 DNA reads as TGTGCCAGCAGCGCACATCTCTACACTGAAGCTTTCTTT. Amino acids: CASSAHLYTEAFF. The chain links TRBV9 to TRBJ1-1; D unclear. Germline V gives CDR1 SGDLS, CDR2 YYNGEE. This CDR3 region has 13 residues. Deletions cut 3 bases from V and 3 bases from J, with 9 bases between.

V gene TRBV19 combines with J gene TRBJ2-5; maybe TRBD1 (5 bases). The CDR3 consists of 14 residues. V dropped 5 bases and J dropped 0 bases, with 10 bases sitting between them. CDR1 LNHDA and CDR2 SQIVND come from the germline V gene (reference sequence). The CDR3 loop is CASSPTANQETQYF. Here the CDR3 DNA reads TGTGCCAGTAGTCCGACAGCCAACCAAGAGACCCAGTACTTC.